These 22 T cell receptor beta chains were sequenced from one sample in a study of technical replicates of blood from several donors. Profiled with immunoSEQ multiplex PCR; TCRdb holds only in-frame clones, not every one. The top ten hold 0.2% to 0.3% of the sample, which has roughly 93,000 clones, about 95% seen once. The sequenced material came from T cells isolated from PBMCs. All receptors come from a human donor in good health.

This chain links TRBV6-1 with TRBJ2-1, with D maybe TRBD1 (7 bases). Germline assignment: CDR1 MNHNS and CDR2 SASEGT. The V gene lost 4 bases and the J gene lost 7 bases, with 14 bases spanning the gap. This CDR3 has 14 residues. The CDR3 nucleotides are TGTGCCAGCAGTGCCCAGACAGGGAGGAATGAGCAGTTCTTC. Protein sequence: CASSAQTGRNEQFF.

This rearrangement joins TRBV6-1 to TRBJ2-5, with 7 bases matching TRBD2. Germline V gene sequence: CDR1 MNHNS, CDR2 SASEGT. V shed 7 bases and J 5 bases; nucleotides not matched to a gene: 7. This CDR3 has 13 residues. The CDR3: CASTRREGETQYF. The CDR3 nucleotides read TGTGCCAGCACTAGAAGGGAGGGCGAGACCCAGTACTTC.

The V gene is TRBV6-1, the J gene TRBJ2-2, with TRBD2 identical over 7 bases. CDR3 length: 13 residues. V was clipped by 7 bases and J by 6 bases; unmatched bases: 5. CDR1 and CDR2 from the germline V gene are MNHNS and SASEGT. The CDR3 sequence: CASMAGEAGELFF. The CDR3 DNA is TGTGCCAGCATGGCGGGGGAAGCCGGGGAGCTGTTTTTT.

The chain recombines TRBV7-6 with TRBJ2-1; 9 bases match TRBD2. The germline V gene encodes CDR1 SGHVS and CDR2 FNYEAQ. Germline trimming cut 0 bases from V and 2 bases from J; bases unmatched to any gene: 5. The CDR3 sequence is 17 residues long. CDR3 in DNA: TGTGCCAGCAGCTTAGCTATAGCGGGAGTGGCCTACAATGAGCAGTTCTTC. It codes for CASSLAIAGVAYNEQFF.

This sequence joins TRBV4-1 and TRBJ2-7; no definite D call. The V gene's germline CDR1 is MGHRA and CDR2 YSYEKL. This CDR3 region has 11 residues. Trimming took 0 bases from V and 6 from J, leaving 3 bases between them. CDR3 coding DNA: TGCGCCAGCAGCCAAGATCGCGAGCAGTACTTC. Protein product: CASSQDREQYF.

The CDR3 loop is CASSLLGRPAGARETQYF. CDR3 DNA: TGCGCCAGCAGCTTGTTGGGCAGGCCAGCGGGAGCTAGAGAGACCCAGTACTTC. V usage is TRBV5-1 and J usage is TRBJ2-5, with 8 positions matching TRBD2. Trimming cost V 1 base and J 4 bases; bases outside gene matches: 15. Germline loops: CDR1 SGHRS, CDR2 YFSETQ. The CDR3 covers 18 residues. The full variable domain, rest sourced from reference TRBV5-1 and TRBJ2-5, is KAGVTQTPRYLIKTRGQQVTLSCSPISGHRSVSWYQQTPGQGLQFLFEYFSETQRNKGNFPGRFSGRQFSNSRSEMNVSTLELGDSALYLCASSLLGRPAGARETQYFGPGTRLLVL.

This clone was observed a single time. The J gene is TRBJ1-5, the V gene TRBV4-1; D unclear. The germline gives CDR1 MGHRA, CDR2 YSYEKL. This CDR3 has 15 amino acids. Trimming shortened V by 1 base and J by 1 base, and 8 bases separated the two germline ends. This CDR3 is CASSQVGSSNQPQHF. CDR3 nucleotides: TGCGCCAGCAGCCAAGTGGGGAGCAGCAATCAGCCCCAGCATTTT.

The gene calls are TRBV18 and TRBJ1-5; 7 positions agree with TRBD1. V was clipped by 0 bases and J by 2 bases; unmatched bases: 1. The CDR3 is 15 residues long. CDR1 and CDR2 from the germline V gene are KGHSH and LQKENI. The chain's CDR3 is CASSPPQGGNQPQHF. The CDR3 coding sequence is TGTGCCAGCTCACCACCCCAGGGGGGCAATCAGCCCCAGCATTTT.

The chain joins TRBV4-2 to TRBJ2-1; 7 bases match TRBD2. This CDR3 spans 17 amino acids. Germline lookup yields CDR1 LGHNA and CDR2 YNFKEQ. Unmatched junction bases numbered 8, after V lost 3 bases and J lost 0 bases. This CDR3 reads CASSQPGGGSSYNEQFF. DNA for the CDR3: TGTGCCAGCAGCCAGCCCGGAGGCGGGAGCTCCTACAATGAGCAGTTCTTC.

V usage is TRBV5-4 and J usage is TRBJ2-7; 9 positions agree with TRBD1. CDR1 and CDR2 (germline): SGHNT, YYREEE (reference sequence). The CDR3 is 16 amino acids. Trimming took 5 bases from V and 4 from J; bases not matched to a gene: 13. CDR3 sequence: CASRAAPGQGGYEQYF. The CDR3 coding sequence is TGTGCCAGCAGAGCGGCCCCGGGACAGGGAGGTTACGAGCAGTACTTC.

This clone has a single count. The chain carries TRBV6-6 and TRBJ1-5; the D gene is possibly TRBD1 (5 bases). This CDR3 spans 15 amino acids. Per the germline V gene, CDR1 is MNHNY and CDR2 is SVGAGI (reference sequence). The V gene lost 7 bases and the J gene lost 0 bases, with 13 bases spanning the gap. DNA of the CDR3: TGTGCCAGCACCCCGGCAGGGTATAGCAATCAGCCCCAGCATTTT. Translation gives CASTPAGYSNQPQHF.

The J gene is TRBJ1-2, the V gene TRBV5-1, with 7 bases identical to TRBD1. V lost 3 bases, J lost 5 bases, and 10 bases stayed unmatched. The CDR3 sequence is 15 residues long. CDR1 and CDR2 from the germline V gene are SGHRS and YFSETQ. CDR3 region: CASSWSRDRPYGYTF. For the CDR3, the DNA is TGCGCCAGCAGCTGGAGTAGGGACAGACCTTATGGCTACACCTTC.

Concerning this clone itself: This specimen includes other DNA sequences encoding the same CDR3. CDR3 protein: CASSRDKNTEAFF. CDR3 in DNA: TGTGCCAGCTCACGGGACAAGAACACTGAAGCTTTCTTT. The chain links TRBV18 to TRBJ1-1; possibly TRBD1 for D (6 bases). Germline V gene lookup returns CDR1 KGHSH and CDR2 LQKENI. The length of the CDR3 is 13 residues. V gave up 4 bases and J gave up 1 base, with 7 bases separating them.

The V gene is TRBV27, the J gene TRBJ2-7; 8 bases line up with TRBD2. The CDR3 consists of 16 residues. The germline V gene has CDR1 MNHEY and CDR2 SMNVEV (reference sequence). After removal of 10 bases from V and 7 bases from J, the junction contained 21 bases not matched to a gene. As DNA, the CDR3 is TGTGCCATTTGCCCCCGACCTCCGGGACTAGTAGATGAGCAGTACTTC. It specifies CAICPRPPGLVDEQYF.

The chain is built from TRBV18 and TRBJ1-5, with a tentative D call TRBD1 (6 bases). The V end lost 0 bases, the J end lost 4 bases, and 13 bases lay between the germline ends. The CDR3 consists of 16 residues. Per the germline V gene, CDR1 is KGHSH and CDR2 is LQKENI. This CDR3 reads CASSPPTGSGNQPQHF. The CDR3 DNA follows: TGTGCCAGCTCACCACCTACAGGGTCCGGAAATCAGCCCCAGCATTTT.

This rearrangement joins TRBV7-6 to TRBJ2-5; 9 nucleotides agree with TRBD2. The J call is in doubt because the DNA end fits TRBJ2-7 better. The CDR3 runs 14 residues. Germline V lookup: CDR1 SGHVS, CDR2 FNYEAQ. The CDR3 sequence is CASSLVRTSDEQYF. In nucleotides, the CDR3 is TGTGCCAGCAGCTTAGTAAGGACTAGCGACGAGCAGTACTTC.

CDR3 coding DNA: TGTGCCAGCAGCAAGGCCGGGCGGACTTATGGCTACACCTTC. Protein: CASSKAGRTYGYTF. V and J are TRBV21-1 and TRBJ1-2. TRBV21-1 is described as a pseudogene. This CDR3 contains 14 residues.

The CDR3 is CASSPDISLGGNTIYF. The CDR3 DNA reads TGTGCCAGTAGTCCGGACATAAGCCTTGGAGGAAACACCATATATTTT. The V and J genes are TRBV19 and TRBJ1-3; maybe TRBD1 (5 bases). The V gene's germline CDR1 is LNHDA and CDR2 SQIVND (reference sequence). The CDR3 runs 16 residues. Trimming cost V 5 bases and J 4 bases, with 18 bases left between them. The full variable domain, rest sourced from reference TRBV19 and TRBJ1-3, is DGGITQSPKYLFRKEGQNVTLSCEQNLNHDAMYWYRQDPGQGLRLIYYSQIVNDFQKGDIAEGYSVSREKKESFPLTVTSAQKNPTAFYLCASSPDISLGGNTIYFGEGSWLTVV.

V gene TRBV9 combines with J gene TRBJ2-1, with 14 positions matching TRBD2. V lost 3 bases and J lost 7; bases outside the gene matches: 9. Germline V gene lookup returns CDR1 SGDLS and CDR2 YYNGEE. CDR3 size: 17 residues. The CDR3 protein is CASSDGLAGGLLNEQFF. The DNA for the CDR3 is TGTGCCAGCAGCGACGGACTAGCGGGGGGTCTGTTGAATGAGCAGTTCTTC.

V gene TRBV7-2 combines with J gene TRBJ2-2; no reliable D call. The CDR3 contains 14 residues. Looked up from germline, CDR1 is SGHTA and CDR2 is FQGNSA. With 1 base removed from V and 4 bases from J, the gap between germline ends came to 7 bases. The CDR3 protein is CASSLERFTGELFF. CDR3 DNA sequence: TGTGCCAGCAGCTTAGAGAGGTTCACCGGGGAGCTGTTTTTT.

The chain has TRBV5-1 and TRBJ2-5; D might be TRBD1 (6 bases). With 0 bases removed from V and 4 bases from J, the gap between germline ends came to 10 bases. CDR3 length: 14 residues. Germline assignment: CDR1 SGHRS and CDR2 YFSETQ. In nucleotides, the CDR3 is TGCGCCAGCAGCTTGGAAGGGACACCAGAGACCCAGTACTTC. It codes for CASSLEGTPETQYF.

The chain recombines TRBV2 with TRBJ1-2, with 9 bases matching TRBD1. V was clipped by 6 bases and J by 12 bases; unmatched bases: 5. Germline V gene sequence: CDR1 SNHLY, CDR2 FYNNEI. This CDR3 spans 11 amino acids. The CDR3 protein is CASRNTGGDTF. The CDR3 nucleotides are TGTGCCAGCAGGAATACAGGGGGCGACACCTTC.